This paragraph reports one T cell receptor (beta chain). The sample originates from a study of blood T cell repertoires in COVID-19. Study in general: From the United States, Italy and Spain came samples of acute and convalescent COVID-19.

In the source study's methods: Cell counts per sample came from amplifying reference gene primers. The assay was immunoSEQ multiplex PCR, and TCRdb's table has in-frame clones only and misses some. The V and J calls and clone size are taken from that table; D and trimming were inferred from the DNA. The sample includes more than 350,000 clones, around nine tenths of them seen just once. CDR1 and CDR2 from the germline V gene are LGHDT and YNNKEL (reference sequence). The CDR3 totals 13 residues. The V end was cut by 4 bases, the J end by 4 bases, with 10 bases between. Donors were grouped by their self-reported clinical history. Shortly before study entry, within 2 weeks, exposed participants had met a COVID-19 case.

V and J are TRBV3-1 (or the pseudogene TRBV3-2) and TRBJ2-5, with a possible D match to TRBD1 (6 bases). Sequenced material: PBMCs or T cells enriched from blood (not recorded which). The source is a woman aged 18 to 35 who had been exposed to COVID-19. DNA of the CDR3: TGTGCCAGCAGCCTTACAGGGAGAGAGACCCAGTACTTC. Translating it yields CASSLTGRETQYF.